This is a list of T cell receptor beta chains from one sample in a study of identical twins. TCRdb redid the calling of the 5' RACE reads with MiXCR, one entry per CDR3 protein. The sample holds 500,000 or so distinct CDR3 sequences, less than 25% seen once. This same sample was also part of a study on T cells expressing NK-cell markers.

Sequenced: CD4+ T cells sorted from blood. These receptors were taken from a woman between 18 and 29 years old in good health. The CDR3 runs from the conserved cysteine through the conserved F or W.

>TRBV20-1|TRBJ2-3
CSARDSGGAGDTQYF
>TRBV5-1|TRBJ1-5
CASSLDGGSAPQHF
>TRBV4-2|TRBJ2-1
CASSQAGVAGESYNEQFF
>TRBV5-5|TRBJ2-6
CASSLGTAAWAGANVLTF
>TRBV7-2|TRBJ2-2
CASSFGGSPTGELFF
>TRBV7-8|TRBJ1-2
CASRTGSHGYTF
>TRBV5-5|TRBJ2-5
CASSPGGAQETQYF
>TRBV21-1|TRBJ1-1
CASSKTRAGTGKNTEAFF
>TRBV6-1|TRBJ1-5
CASSDPGTPQHF
>TRBV20-1|TRBJ1-1
CSAFRGPGTEAFF
>TRBV20-1|TRBJ1-5
CSAVPAGYQPQHF
>TRBV6-1|TRBJ2-7
CASSMRDLAYEQYF
>TRBV5-1|TRBJ1-6
CASKTGSSYNSPLHF
>TRBV20-1|TRBJ2-7
CSAGKGAASYEQYF
>TRBV20-1|TRBJ1-6
CSARTGTGGSPLHF
>TRBV12-3/TRBV12-4|TRBJ1-5
CASSTRGPQHF
>TRBV29-1|TRBJ2-1
CSVPTARYNEQFF
>TRBV5-6|TRBJ2-5
CASGTAQETQYF
>TRBV29-1|TRBJ2-3
CSVEEGGDTQYF
>TRBV9|TRBJ2-5
CASSVEGSGRRQTQYF
>TRBV7-6|TRBJ2-1
CASSPYSGGAMGEQFF
>TRBV20-1|TRBJ2-3
CSARAAGGPTTQYF
>TRBV7-2|TRBJ2-1
CASSLVYLQDRNNEQFF
>TRBV12-3/TRBV12-4|TRBJ2-3
CASSFGTGADTQYF
>TRBV12-3/TRBV12-4|TRBJ1-1
CASREGQISFF
>TRBV20-1|TRBJ2-7
CSARRVEEQYF
>TRBV2|TRBJ1-1
CASSDGASTEAFF
>TRBV6-1|TRBJ2-1
CASSPQPGTGDEQFF
>TRBV12-3/TRBV12-4|TRBJ1-2
CASTPRAAPQANYGYTF
>TRBV6-1|TRBJ2-1
CASSKPGTQSGEQFF
>TRBV20-1|TRBJ2-7
CSALASYYEQYF
>TRBV2|TRBJ2-5
CASIKDGGAETQYF
>TRBV9|TRBJ2-1
CASSAQFRAWVNEQFF
>TRBV5-1|TRBJ2-5
CASSRDSPETQYF
>TRBV5-1|TRBJ2-1
CASIPGGSGYNEQFF
>TRBV27|TRBJ2-5
CASSLFSGGAWNTQYF
>TRBV6-5|TRBJ2-7
CASSYEDGSYEQYF
>TRBV7-2|TRBJ2-7
CASSLGGSGGYEQYF
>TRBV12-3/TRBV12-4|TRBJ1-2
CASRRQSGNYGYTF
>TRBV29-1|TRBJ2-7
CSVVKGGRYEQYF
>TRBV15|TRBJ2-2
CATSRESSGRFGELFF
>TRBV10-3|TRBJ2-1
CAIRRIAGVIDEQFF
>TRBV20-1|TRBJ1-2
CSARDQGGTNYGYTF
>TRBV4-3|TRBJ2-7
CASSQDRQGFYEQYF
>TRBV20-1|TRBJ2-5
CSARAERPYQETQYF
>TRBV6-2/TRBV6-3|TRBJ2-6
CASGDSGANVLTF